Below are 6 T cell receptor beta chains sequenced from a single sample in a study of OX40 agonist ivuxolimab in advanced cancers. Sequenced by immunoSEQ multiplex PCR; TCRdb stores in-frame clones only, minus some. The sample lists about 52,000 clones, 86% seen once, with around 6.4% in the top ten. The source material was CD4+ or CD8+ T cells sorted from blood, sampled in a trial of the OX40 agonist ivuxolimab. Receptor source: an adult with an advanced solid tumor such as melanoma, head and neck, liver or kidney cancer.

This rearrangement joins TRBV6-1 to TRBJ2-7; no definite D call. The germline gives CDR1 MNHNS, CDR2 SASEGT. This CDR3 is built from 11 residues. V was trimmed by 10 bases and J by 2 bases, leaving 9 bases between them. The CDR3 here is CAIRTAYEQYF. CDR3 in DNA: TGTGCCATTCGAACAGCCTACGAGCAGTACTTC.

This chain joins TRBV19 and TRBJ1-4; D possibly corresponds to TRBD1 (5 bases). The CDR3 loop spans 16 amino acids. Germline V gives CDR1 LNHDA, CDR2 SQIVND (reference sequence). Trimming took off 6 bases at V and 0 bases at J, with 14 bases between the two ends. The CDR3, as DNA: TGTGCCAGTAGAGCGAGGGGATGGGCAACTAATGAAAAACTGTTTTTT. Its translation is CASRARGWATNEKLFF.

This rearrangement joins TRBV2 to TRBJ2-5, with D maybe TRBD2 (6 bases). From germline, CDR1 is SNHLY and CDR2 FYNNEI. The CDR3 is made up of 13 amino acids. V was cut by 9 bases and J by 5 bases, with 16 bases left in between. CDR3 bases: TGTGCCAGTCGCTTACTAGCTGGTGAGACCCAGTACTTC. This encodes CASRLLAGETQYF.

The chain has TRBV6-6 and TRBJ2-5, with D possibly being TRBD2 (6 bases). Trimming left V 2 bases short and J 3 bases short, with 7 bases between. Germline V lookup: CDR1 MNHNY, CDR2 SVGAGI (reference sequence). This CDR3 is 13 amino acids long. Written as DNA, the CDR3 is TGTGCCAGCAGTTACCCGGGGGAAGAGACCCAGTACTTC. This encodes CASSYPGEETQYF.

The genes are TRBV6-6 and TRBJ1-5; TRBD1 aligns across 9 bases. Germline CDR1 and CDR2: MNHNY and SVGAGI (reference sequence). V lost 2 bases, J lost 5 bases, and 4 bases stayed unmatched. The CDR3 extends over 15 amino acids. This CDR3 reads CASSYVQGADQPQHF. CDR3 nucleotides: TGTGCCAGCAGTTACGTACAGGGGGCGGATCAGCCCCAGCATTTT.

The V call is TRBV29-1, the J call TRBJ1-5, with D unclear. Trimming took 4 bases from V and 3 from J, leaving 10 bases between them. CDR3 size: 13 residues. The V gene's germline CDR1 is SQVTM and CDR2 ANQGSEA. In DNA, the CDR3 is TGCAGCGTTGGTGAAGCGACCAATCAGCCCCAGCATTTT. This gives the protein CSVGEATNQPQHF.